This is a list of T cell receptor beta chains from one sample in a study of T-cell memory formation after mild COVID-19. In TCRdb, the 5' RACE reads were re-called with MiXCR into one record per CDR3 protein. The data show under 700,000 distinct CDR3 sequences, roughly 22% seen once. The specimen was PBMCs or a T cell subset sorted from them (not recorded which). Source of these receptors: an adult woman who had mild COVID-19 (a few samples of this study predate the infection). Cell type and time point are not known. Each CDR3 is given with its conserved first and last residue. The D gene is left open where the match is weak. Some rows mark clone size as missing; the rest say once, few, many or name a class of expanded clone.

j_call,clone_size,cdr3_length,d_call,v_call,cdr3_aa,cdr3_nt
TRBJ2-3,few,16,TRBD2,TRBV7-9,CASSLASGGAGDTQYF,TGTGCCAGCAGCTTAGCTAGCGGGGGGGCCGGAGATACGCAGTATTTT
TRBJ2-2,few,16,NA,TRBV29-1,CSVRLRDRRDTGELFF,TGCAGCGTCCGACTCCGGGACCGGCGGGACACCGGGGAGCTGTTTTTT
TRBJ2-3,few,15,NA,TRBV12-3/TRBV12-4,CASSLVFPRGDTQYF,TGTGCCAGCAGTTTGGTCTTTCCACGAGGGGATACGCAGTATTTT
TRBJ2-5,NA,13,NA,TRBV20-1,CSAFRQEGETQYF,TGCAGTGCCTTCCGACAGGAAGGAGAGACCCAGTACTTC
TRBJ1-1,NA,14,TRBD1,TRBV5-1,CASSSGQENTEAFF,TGCGCCAGCAGCTCAGGACAGGAGAACACTGAAGCTTTCTTT
TRBJ2-3,NA,12,NA,TRBV29-1,CSVSPSTDTQYF,TGCAGCGTTTCCCCGAGCACAGATACGCAGTATTTT
TRBJ1-6,few,14,NA,TRBV6-1,CASGGQSYNSPLHF,TGTGCCAGCGGAGGACAGAGCTATAATTCACCCCTCCACTTT
TRBJ1-4,few,12,NA,TRBV7-9,CASSSGSEKLFF,TGTGCCAGCAGCTCAGGCAGTGAAAAACTGTTTTTT
TRBJ1-1,NA,16,NA,TRBV5-1,CASSFRQSDSNTEAFF,TGCGCCAGCAGCTTTAGACAGAGCGATTCTAACACTGAAGCTTTCTTT
TRBJ2-7,NA,19,TRBD2,TRBV20-1,CSARTLLGLAGASWNEQYF,TGCAGTGCTAGAACTCTTCTGGGACTAGCGGGGGCGTCATGGAACGAGCAGTACTTC
TRBJ2-1,NA,14,TRBD2,TRBV20-1,CSARVGGRASEQFF,TGCAGTGCTAGAGTTGGCGGGAGGGCCAGTGAGCAGTTCTTC
TRBJ1-5,few,12,NA,TRBV7-8,CASSVFDQPQHF,TGTGCCAGCTCTGTCTTCGATCAGCCCCAGCATTTT
TRBJ1-1,few,11,NA,TRBV2,CASSGPTEAFF,TGTGCCAGCAGCGGTCCAACTGAAGCTTTCTTT
TRBJ2-3,few,16,TRBD1,TRBV5-5,CASTTPGQGSTDTQYF,TGTGCCAGCACTACCCCAGGACAGGGAAGCACAGATACGCAGTATTTT
TRBJ1-1,few,16,NA,TRBV11-3,CASSQLKTGGGTEAFF,TGTGCCAGCAGCCAGCTGAAGACCGGGGGGGGCACTGAAGCTTTCTTT
TRBJ2-6,few,14,TRBD2,TRBV5-1,CASTSDGGVNVLTF,TGCGCCAGCACCTCCGACGGGGGGGTCAACGTCCTGACTTTC
TRBJ1-1,NA,16,NA,TRBV6-5,CASSSRASGSGGEAFF,TGTGCCAGCAGTTCAAGGGCCTCAGGGTCAGGAGGTGAAGCTTTCTTT
TRBJ2-3,NA,14,TRBD2,TRBV30,CAYRLAGGLDTQYF,TGTGCCTACAGACTAGCGGGGGGGCTAGATACGCAGTATTTT
TRBJ2-1,NA,14,TRBD2,TRBV19,CASSSVAGGGEQFF,TGTGCCAGTAGTAGTGTGGCGGGAGGGGGTGAGCAGTTCTTC
TRBJ2-5,few,16,NA,TRBV23-1,CASSQFRGAAKETQYF,TGCGCCAGCAGTCAATTCCGGGGGGCGGCCAAAGAGACCCAGTACTTC
TRBJ1-5,few,14,NA,TRBV9,CASSVGTEDQPQHF,TGTGCCAGCAGCGTAGGGACCGAGGATCAGCCCCAGCATTTT
TRBJ2-7,NA,14,NA,TRBV7-2,CASSLSFGAYEQYF,TGTGCCAGCAGCTTAAGTTTCGGGGCCTACGAGCAGTACTTC
TRBJ2-2,NA,15,NA,TRBV15,CATSAVPLITGELFF,TGTGCCACCAGCGCGGTCCCTCTCATTACCGGGGAGCTGTTTTTT